The T cell receptor (beta chain) under discussion was sequenced for a study of tumor-infiltrating lymphocytes in primary liver carcinoma. Turning to the study itself: Patients of both sexes were 30 to 69 years old.

About this clonotype itself: A junction end diverges from the germline sequence, so it may reflect a read error.

The blood RNA (from unsorted whole blood) was obtained, and germline DNA was also extracted. The input was around 0.5 ug total RNA; TCR beta cDNA was made from it with a constant-region primer. The TCR beta library was amplified through three nested multiplex PCR rounds in a modified ARM-PCR procedure. TCRdb processed the multiplex PCR reads anew with MiXCR; each CDR3 protein has one entry. The profile shows about 200,000 distinct CDR3 sequences, 65% of them singletons. This TCR was sampled from a woman aged 55-69 years with primary liver carcinoma and hepatitis B virus infection. Sample: peripheral blood.

Here the CDR3 DNA reads TGTGCCAGCAGCTTGGGTCCGAACACTGGAGCTTTCTTT. It translates to CASSLGPNTGAFF. V usage is TRBV5-5 and J usage is TRBJ1-1, with D uncertain. The germline V gene encodes CDR1 SGHKS and CDR2 YYEKEE (reference sequence). The CDR3 runs to 13 residues.